Listed below are T cell receptor beta chains from one sample, sequenced in a study of OX40 agonist ivuxolimab in advanced cancers. The table came from immunoSEQ multiplex PCR; TCRdb's copy has only in-frame clones and leaves some out. The data hold around 35,000 clones, with about 87% observed a single time. Material: CD4+ or CD8+ T cells sorted from blood, obtained in a trial of the OX40 agonist ivuxolimab. Receptor source: an adult with an advanced solid tumor such as melanoma, head and neck, liver or kidney cancer. Each CDR3 is given with its conserved first and last residue. A D gene is named only where the DNA matches it firmly. Not every row has a clone size; where given, it reads once, few, many or a size class.

size	V	J	D	CDR3	DNA
-	TRBV7-7	TRBJ2-3	-	CASSLGVGADTQYF	TGTGCTAGCAGCTTAGGTGTAGGGGCAGATACGCAGTATTTT
-	TRBV19	TRBJ1-1	-	CASSTTMGTEAFF	TGTGCCAGTAGTACCACTATGGGGACTGAAGCTTTCTTT
few	TRBV2	TRBJ2-3	-	CASQAVRVADTQYF	TGTGCCAGTCAGGCGGTAAGGGTCGCAGATACGCAGTATTTT
-	TRBV10-2	TRBJ2-3	TRBD2	CASRFGLVGTDTQYF	TGCGCCAGCCGTTTCGGACTAGTGGGGACAGATACGCAGTATTTT
-	TRBV7-9	TRBJ2-2	TRBD2	CASSHLAGGTGELFF	TGTGCCAGCAGCCACCTAGCGGGGGGGACCGGGGAGCTGTTTTTT
-	TRBV9	TRBJ2-3	TRBD2	CASSSSGTSGTDTQYF	TGTGCCAGCAGCTCCTCCGGGACTAGCGGGACAGATACGCAGTATTTT
-	TRBV18	TRBJ2-2	-	CASSPETAGELFF	TGTGCCAGCTCACCCGAAACAGCCGGGGAGCTGTTTTTT
-	TRBV6-1	TRBJ1-4	-	CASSETGRFNEKLFF	TGTGCCAGCAGTGAGACGGGGAGGTTTAATGAAAAACTGTTTTTT
-	TRBV15	TRBJ2-7	-	CATSRGLNPYEQYF	TGTGCCACCAGCAGAGGATTAAATCCCTACGAGCAGTACTTC
-	TRBV18	TRBJ2-5	TRBD1	CASSPSGQQETQYF	TGTGCCAGCTCACCTTCGGGACAGCAAGAGACCCAGTACTTC
-	TRBV5-6	TRBJ1-1	-	CASSQLRYTEAFF	TGTGCCAGCAGCCAACTACGTTACACTGAAGCTTTCTTT
-	TRBV13	TRBJ2-1	TRBD2	CASSFLSGGNNEQFF	TGTGCCAGCAGCTTCCTTAGCGGGGGGAACAATGAGCAGTTCTTC
-	TRBV15	TRBJ2-3	TRBD2	CATSRYTGTSGSSDTQYF	TGTGCCACCAGCAGATACACCGGGACTAGCGGGAGTTCAGATACGCAGTATTTT
-	TRBV6-1	TRBJ2-5	-	CASSVDIGLGTQYF	TGTGCCAGCAGTGTAGACATCGGGCTTGGGACCCAGTACTTC
-	TRBV19	TRBJ1-3	-	CASSQGSGNTIYF	TGTGCCAGTTCCCAGGGGTCTGGAAACACCATATATTTT
-	TRBV2	TRBJ2-7	-	CASSDRGSRYEQYF	TGTGCCAGCAGTGACAGGGGTTCCCGCTACGAGCAGTACTTC
once	TRBV6-5	TRBJ2-7	-	CASRQGGNYEQYF	TGTGCCAGCAGACAGGGAGGAAACTACGAGCAGTACTTC
-	TRBV7-6	TRBJ1-2	-	CASSLGPGGSNYGYTF	TGTGCCAGCAGTTTGGGGCCCGGAGGGTCTAACTATGGCTACACCTTC
-	TRBV28	TRBJ2-5	-	CASNPGHQETQYF	TGTGCCAGCAACCCCGGGCACCAAGAGACCCAGTACTTC
-	TRBV7-9	TRBJ2-7	TRBD1	CASSPGQGDYEQYF	TGTGCCAGCAGCCCGGGACAGGGGGACTACGAGCAGTACTTC
-	TRBV28	TRBJ2-1	-	CASSQGPISYNEQFF	TGTGCCAGCAGTCAGGGCCCAATCTCCTACAATGAGCAGTTCTTC
few	TRBV30	TRBJ1-2	TRBD1	CAWSKITNRGYGYTF	TGTGCCTGGAGTAAGATTACGAACAGGGGATATGGCTACACCTTC
-	TRBV6-1	TRBJ2-5	-	CASSEGGWETQYF	TGTGCCAGCAGTGAAGGGGGATGGGAGACCCAGTACTTC
-	TRBV7-6	TRBJ2-1	-	CASSSGRASSPYNEQFF	TGTGCCAGCAGCTCAGGGCGGGCCTCGTCCCCATACAATGAGCAGTTCTTC
-	TRBV18	TRBJ2-5	-	CASSRYQETQYF	TGTGCCAGCTCTCGGTACCAAGAGACCCAGTACTTC
-	TRBV7-3	TRBJ2-1	-	CASSLIVGLDEQFF	TGTGCCAGCAGCTTAATAGTAGGGTTGGATGAGCAGTTCTTC
-	TRBV27	TRBJ2-2	-	CASSSSGRNTGELFF	TGTGCCAGCAGTTCCAGCGGGCGGAACACCGGGGAGCTGTTTTTT
-	TRBV9	TRBJ2-5	-	CASSGDQVDQETQYF	TGTGCCAGCAGCGGGGACCAGGTGGACCAAGAGACCCAGTACTTC
-	TRBV5-8	TRBJ1-2	-	CASSYDGFYGYTF	TGTGCCAGCAGCTATGACGGATTCTATGGCTACACCTTC
-	TRBV27	TRBJ1-2	-	CASSLRWGYGYTF	TGTGCCAGCAGTTTAAGATGGGGATATGGCTACACCTTC
-	TRBV28	TRBJ2-1	-	CASSLLVVRDYNEQFF	TGTGCCAGCAGCCTCCTCGTGGTTAGGGATTACAATGAGCAGTTCTTC
-	TRBV2	TRBJ1-3	-	CASSRDNAGNTIYF	TGTGCCAGCAGTCGGGACAACGCAGGAAACACCATATATTTT
once	TRBV19	TRBJ2-3	-	CASTIGQISTDTQYF	TGTGCCAGTACCATCGGCCAAATTAGCACAGATACGCAGTATTTT
-	TRBV10-3	TRBJ2-7	-	CAISESKDPTNEQYF	TGTGCCATCAGTGAGTCGAAGGACCCAACTAACGAGCAGTACTTC
-	TRBV5-6	TRBJ2-4	-	CASSLRQDIQYF	TGTGCCAGCAGCCTACGGCAAGACATTCAGTACTTC
-	TRBV5-5	TRBJ2-7	-	CASSLAAAYEQYF	TGTGCCAGCAGCTTGGCAGCTGCCTACGAGCAGTACTTC
-	TRBV27	TRBJ2-1	TRBD2	CASIGLAGFSYNEQFF	TGTGCCAGTATCGGACTAGCGGGGTTCTCCTACAATGAGCAGTTCTTC
-	TRBV5-5	TRBJ2-2	-	CASSLQGSNTGELFF	TGTGCCAGCAGTCTACAGGGTTCGAACACCGGGGAGCTGTTTTTT
-	TRBV19	TRBJ2-1	-	CASSIEGISYNEQFF	TGTGCCAGTAGTATAGAAGGAATCTCCTACAATGAGCAGTTCTTC
-	TRBV5-4	TRBJ1-4	-	CASSLGGTANEKLFF	TGTGCCAGCAGCTTGGGCGGGACGGCTAATGAAAAACTGTTTTTT
-	TRBV19	TRBJ2-7	TRBD2	CASRDPGLAGDEQYF	TGTGCCAGTAGAGATCCGGGACTAGCGGGAGACGAGCAGTACTTC
-	TRBV28	TRBJ1-2	TRBD1	CASSEDRVNYGYTF	TGTGCCAGCAGTGAGGACAGGGTTAACTATGGCTACACCTTC
-	TRBV11-2	TRBJ2-2	-	CASSLTQGNTGELFF	TGTGCCAGCAGCTTAACACAGGGGAACACCGGGGAGCTGTTTTTT
-	TRBV6-5	TRBJ2-2	-	CASKGGHWTTGELFF	TGTGCCAGCAAGGGAGGACATTGGACCACCGGGGAGCTGTTTTTT
-	TRBV9	TRBJ2-7	-	CASSVLGNGEQYF	TGTGCCAGCAGCGTTCTCGGTAACGGCGAGCAGTACTTC
once	TRBV7-2	TRBJ2-5	TRBD2	CASSRGLAGGRETQYF	TGTGCCAGCAGCCGAGGACTAGCGGGGGGGCGGGAGACCCAGTACTTC
few	TRBV18	TRBJ2-3	-	CASSLGTRTDTQYF	TGTGCCAGCTCACTTGGGACTCGCACAGATACGCAGTATTTT
-	TRBV30	TRBJ2-1	-	CAWTNYNEQFF	TGTGCCTGGACAAACTACAATGAGCAGTTCTTC
-	TRBV6-5	TRBJ1-1	-	CASRVRENTEAFF	TGTGCCAGCAGAGTTCGAGAGAACACTGAAGCTTTCTTT
once	TRBV19	TRBJ1-6	-	CASSIGGYNSPLHF	TGTGCCAGTAGTATCGGAGGATATAATTCACCCCTCCACTTT
-	TRBV21-1	TRBJ1-3	-	CASSKGGGPGNTIYF	TGTGCCAGCAGCAAAGGCGGGGGTCCTGGAAACACCATATATTTT